These 13 T cell receptor beta chains came from one sample sequenced in a study of naive and memory T cell subsets. Whole-study results and caveats: A few larger clonotypes appeared in naive repertoires, especially CD8, possibly memory cells re-expressing CD45RA.

Their antigen targets remain unknown. The beta constant-region primer was an equimolar mix of two oligonucleotides covering TRBC1 and TRBC2. Ligated cDNA was amplified by four rounds of PCR with nested alpha and beta constant-region primers and SP2. MiXCR was run by TCRdb on the UMI-ligation and nested PCR reads, yielding one entry per CDR3 protein. In the table there are approximately 150,000 distinct CDR3 sequences, under 25% of which are singletons. The sample consisted of naive CD8+ T cells from blood. The receptors here all came from a human donor in good health.

This clonotype was observed a few times. The rearrangement joins TRBV5-1 to TRBJ2-3; D might be TRBD2 (5 bases). The length of the CDR3 is 12 residues. V gave up 3 bases and J gave up 8 bases, with 10 bases separating them. Germline lookup yields CDR1 SGHRS and CDR2 YFSETQ. In DNA, the CDR3 is TGCGCCAGCAGCTCCGACGGGGTTACGCAGTATTTT. Protein sequence: CASSSDGVTQYF. Looking up the rest from reference TRBV5-1 and TRBJ2-3 gives the full variable domain: KAGVTQTPRYLIKTRGQQVTLSCSPISGHRSVSWYQQTPGQGLQFLFEYFSETQRNKGNFPGRFSGRQFSNSRSEMNVSTLELGDSALYLCASSSDGVTQYFGPGTRLTVL.

The chain combines TRBV2 with TRBJ2-1; tentatively, D is TRBD1 (7 bases). Between the trimmed V and J ends, which lost 3 bases and 7 bases, there was a span of 25 bases. Germline CDR1 is SNHLY and CDR2 is FYNNEI. The CDR3 spans 18 residues. The CDR3 region is CASSDGGSGGAPFNEQFF. The DNA for the CDR3 is TGTGCCAGCAGTGATGGAGGGTCAGGGGGTGCGCCTTTTAATGAGCAGTTCTTC.

This clonotype was seen a few times. The genes are TRBV6-5 and TRBJ1-1; D is perhaps TRBD1 (5 bases). The V end lost 5 bases, the J end lost 4 bases, and 11 bases lay between the germline ends. This CDR3 comprises 13 residues. CDR1 MNHEY and CDR2 SVGAGI come from the germline V gene. The CDR3 DNA reads as TGTGCCAGCAGTCCAGTTGGGGGCACTGAAGCTTTCTTT. It is translated as CASSPVGGTEAFF.

This clonotype was found a few times. The chain is built from TRBV9 and TRBJ2-7; D not resolved. This CDR3 has 13 residues. The V end lost 1 base, the J end lost 3 bases, and 8 bases lay between the germline ends. Germline CDR1 SGDLS, CDR2 YYNGEE. The CDR3 region has the DNA TGTGCCAGCAGCGTATTAGGCGGCTACGAGCAGTACTTC. It specifies CASSVLGGYEQYF. Together with reference TRBV9 and TRBJ2-7, the CDR3 gives the full variable domain: DSGVTQTPKHLITATGQRVTLRCSPRSGDLSVYWYQQSLDQGLQFLIQYYNGEERAKGNILERFSAQQFPDLHSELNLSSLELGDSALYFCASSVLGGYEQYFGPGTRLTVT.

This clonotype was seen only a few times. The V call is TRBV28, the J call TRBJ2-7, with TRBD1 matching 7 bases. CDR1 and CDR2 (germline): MDHEN, SYDVKM. The trim removed 6 bases at V and 4 bases at J, leaving 12 bases unmatched. CDR3 size: 15 residues. CDR3 nucleotides: TGTGCCAGCAGCCTGACAGGGAACGGTTATTACGAGCAGTACTTC. Amino acids: CASSLTGNGYYEQYF.

The chain has TRBV28 and TRBJ2-7; D possibly matches TRBD1 or TRBD2 (5 bases each). Looked up from germline, CDR1 is MDHEN and CDR2 is SYDVKM. Trimming pared 3 bases from V and 6 bases from J, leaving 15 bases between. The CDR3 spans 14 residues. In DNA, the CDR3 is TGTGCCAGCAGTTTTCATCCCCGGGACGGCGAGCAGTACTTC. The encoded protein is CASSFHPRDGEQYF.

This clonotype was seen more than once but under ten times. The gene calls are TRBV27 and TRBJ2-7, with D possibly TRBD1 on 5 matching bases. This CDR3 comprises 11 residues. CDR1 MNHEY and CDR2 SMNVEV come from the germline V gene (reference sequence). Trimming left V 8 bases short and J 6 bases short, with 11 bases between. The CDR3 DNA is TGTGCCAGCCTGCAGGGTGGCGAGCAGTACTTC. Residues: CASLQGGEQYF.

The CDR3 is CASSYSKGPEKLFF. DNA for the CDR3: TGTGCCAGCAGTTACTCTAAGGGGCCTGAAAAACTGTTTTTT. V and J are TRBV6-5 and TRBJ1-4; D is perhaps TRBD1 (5 bases). In germline, CDR1 is MNHEY, CDR2 SVGAGI. Trimming left V 0 bases short and J 7 bases short, with 9 bases between. This CDR3 comprises 14 residues.

The V and J genes are TRBV20-1 and TRBJ2-7; 9 bases map to TRBD1. The CDR3 totals 14 residues. Germline trimming cut 2 bases from V and 5 bases from J; bases unmatched to any gene: 7. Germline-derived CDR1 and CDR2 are DFQATT and SNEGSKA (reference sequence). CDR3 residues: CSARSGTGGDEQYF. The CDR3 region has the DNA TGCAGTGCTAGATCTGGAACAGGGGGCGACGAGCAGTACTTC.

The V call is TRBV12-3 or TRBV12-4, the J call TRBJ2-7; 7 nucleotides agree with TRBD1. With 1 base clipped from V and 2 bases from J, the junction kept 5 bases outside the gene matches. This CDR3 has 15 residues. In DNA, the CDR3 is TGTGCCAGCAGTTTAGGACAGGGATTTCCCTACGAGCAGTACTTC. Protein sequence: CASSLGQGFPYEQYF.

This clonotype was observed at least ten times. The chain uses TRBV28 and TRBJ2-7, with D perhaps TRBD1 (5 bases). Germline V CDR1 and CDR2: MDHEN, SYDVKM. V was clipped by 2 bases and J by 2 bases, with 13 bases between them. This CDR3 is built from 15 residues. The CDR3, as DNA: TGTGCCAGCAGTTTAACCGACGGACAACCCTACGAGCAGTACTTC. Protein: CASSLTDGQPYEQYF.

Details on this clonotype: This CDR3 is missing its conserved last phenylalanine or tryptophan, likely due to a read error. The chain employs TRBV29-1 and TRBJ2-3; 8 positions match TRBD1. Germline assignment: CDR1 SQVTM and CDR2 ANQGSEA. Trimming cost V 3 bases and J 3 bases; bases outside gene matches: 2. The CDR3 loop spans 13 amino acids. CDR3: CSVEDRETDTQYI. The CDR3 nucleotides read TGCAGCGTTGAGGACAGGGAGACAGATACGCAGTATATT.

This clonotype was observed a handful of times. The rearrangement uses TRBV11-2 and TRBJ2-5; D perhaps matches TRBD2 (6 bases). Germline V gene data show CDR1 as SGHAT and CDR2 as FQNNGV. The CDR3 is made up of 15 amino acids. V lost 5 bases to trimming and J lost 5 bases, with 18 bases between them. The DNA for the CDR3 is TGTGCCAGCAGCGATAACCGGGGGATACGGGAGACCCAGTACTTC. It specifies CASSDNRGIRETQYF.